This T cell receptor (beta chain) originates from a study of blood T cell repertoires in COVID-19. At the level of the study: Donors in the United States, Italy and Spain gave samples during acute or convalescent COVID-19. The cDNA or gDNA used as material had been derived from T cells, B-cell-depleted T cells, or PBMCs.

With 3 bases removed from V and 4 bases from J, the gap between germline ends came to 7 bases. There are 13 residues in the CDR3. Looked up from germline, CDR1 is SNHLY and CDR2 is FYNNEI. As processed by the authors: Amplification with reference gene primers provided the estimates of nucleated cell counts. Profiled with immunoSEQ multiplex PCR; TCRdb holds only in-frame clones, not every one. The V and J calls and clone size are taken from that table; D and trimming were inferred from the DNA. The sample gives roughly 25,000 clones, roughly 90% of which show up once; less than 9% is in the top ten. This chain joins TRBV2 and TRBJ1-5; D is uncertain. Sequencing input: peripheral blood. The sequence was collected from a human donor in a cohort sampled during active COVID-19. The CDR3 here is CASSDGRNQPQHF. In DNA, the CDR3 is TGTGCCAGCAGTGACGGCAGGAATCAGCCCCAGCATTTT. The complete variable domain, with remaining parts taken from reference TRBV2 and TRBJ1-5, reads EPEVTQTPSHQVTQMGQEVILRCVPISNHLYFYWYRQILGQKVEFLVSFYNNEISEKSEIFDDQFSVERPDGSNFTLKIRSTKLEDSAMYFCASSDGRNQPQHFGDGTRLSIL.